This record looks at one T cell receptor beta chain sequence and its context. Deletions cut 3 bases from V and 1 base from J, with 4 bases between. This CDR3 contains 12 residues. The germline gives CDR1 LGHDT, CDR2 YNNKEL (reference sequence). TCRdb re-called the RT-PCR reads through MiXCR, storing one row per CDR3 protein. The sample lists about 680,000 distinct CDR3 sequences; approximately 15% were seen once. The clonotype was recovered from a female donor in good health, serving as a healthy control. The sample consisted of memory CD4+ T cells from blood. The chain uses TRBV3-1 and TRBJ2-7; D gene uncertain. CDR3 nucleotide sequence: TGTGCCAGCAGCCACGAATCCTACGAGCAGTACTTC. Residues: CASSHESYEQYF.